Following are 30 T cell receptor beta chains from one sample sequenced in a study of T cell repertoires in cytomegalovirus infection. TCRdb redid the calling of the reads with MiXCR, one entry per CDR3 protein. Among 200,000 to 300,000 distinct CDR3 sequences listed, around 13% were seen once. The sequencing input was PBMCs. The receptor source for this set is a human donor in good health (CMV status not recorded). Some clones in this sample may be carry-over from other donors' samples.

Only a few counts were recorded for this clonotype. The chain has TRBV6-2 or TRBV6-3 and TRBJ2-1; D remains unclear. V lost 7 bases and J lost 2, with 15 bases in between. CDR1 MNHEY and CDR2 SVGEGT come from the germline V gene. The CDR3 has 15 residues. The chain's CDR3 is CASKRPPEPYNEQFF. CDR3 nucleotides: TGTGCCAGCAAGAGACCCCCTGAACCCTACAATGAGCAGTTCTTC.

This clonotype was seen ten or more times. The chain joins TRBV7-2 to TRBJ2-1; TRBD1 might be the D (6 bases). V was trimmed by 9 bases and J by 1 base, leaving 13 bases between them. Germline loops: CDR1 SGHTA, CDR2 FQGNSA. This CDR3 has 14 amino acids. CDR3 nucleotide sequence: TGTGCCAGTCTAACAGGGATATCCTACAATGAGCAGTTCTTC. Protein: CASLTGISYNEQFF.

Written as DNA, the CDR3 is TGCGCCAGCAGCGTAGCGGGGAAGCCCAACACCGGGGAGCTGTTTTTT. It codes for CASSVAGKPNTGELFF. The gene calls are TRBV5-1 and TRBJ2-2; 8 bases line up with TRBD2. Losses at the gene ends were 4 bases for V and 2 bases for J; bases not matched to a gene: 7. This CDR3 comprises 16 residues. CDR1 and CDR2 from the germline V gene are SGHRS and YFSETQ.

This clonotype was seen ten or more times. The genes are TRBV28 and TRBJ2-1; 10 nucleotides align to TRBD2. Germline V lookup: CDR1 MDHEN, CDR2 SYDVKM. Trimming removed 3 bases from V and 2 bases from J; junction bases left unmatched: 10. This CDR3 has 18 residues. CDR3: CASSFSGRTKPTYNEQFF. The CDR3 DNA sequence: TGTGCCAGCAGTTTTAGCGGGAGGACTAAACCTACCTACAATGAGCAGTTCTTC.

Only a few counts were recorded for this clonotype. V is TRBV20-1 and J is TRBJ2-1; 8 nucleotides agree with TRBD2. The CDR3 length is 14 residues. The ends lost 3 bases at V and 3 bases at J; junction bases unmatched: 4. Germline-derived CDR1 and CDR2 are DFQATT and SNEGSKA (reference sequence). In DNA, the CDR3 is TGCAGTGCTAGTGAACTAGCGGTCTACAATGAGCAGTTCTTC. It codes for CSASELAVYNEQFF.

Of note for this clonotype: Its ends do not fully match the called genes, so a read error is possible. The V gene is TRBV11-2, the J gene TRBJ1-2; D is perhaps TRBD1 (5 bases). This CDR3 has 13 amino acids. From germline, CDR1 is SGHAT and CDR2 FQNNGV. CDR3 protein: CASSLGAGERGNF. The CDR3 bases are TGTGCCAGCAGCTTAGGTGCGGGGGAAAGAGGCAACTTC. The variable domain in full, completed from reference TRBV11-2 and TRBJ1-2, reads EAGVAQSPRYKIIEKRQSVAFWCNPISGHATLYWYQQILGQGPKLLIQFQNNGVVDDSQLPKDRFSAERLKGVDSTLKIQPAKLEDSAVYLCASSLGAGERGNFGSGTRLTVV.

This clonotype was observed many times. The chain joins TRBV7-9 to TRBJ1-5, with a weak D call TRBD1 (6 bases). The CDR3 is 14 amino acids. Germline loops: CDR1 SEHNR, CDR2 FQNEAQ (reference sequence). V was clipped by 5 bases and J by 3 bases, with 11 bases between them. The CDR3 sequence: CASSHGQPNQPQHF. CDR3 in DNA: TGTGCCAGCAGCCACGGACAGCCCAATCAGCCCCAGCATTTT.

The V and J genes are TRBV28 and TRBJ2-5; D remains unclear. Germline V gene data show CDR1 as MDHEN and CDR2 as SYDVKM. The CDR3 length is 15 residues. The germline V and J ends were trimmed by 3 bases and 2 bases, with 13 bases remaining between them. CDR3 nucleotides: TGTGCCAGCAGTTTTACTCAAGGTGGTCAAGAGACCCAGTACTTC. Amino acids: CASSFTQGGQETQYF.

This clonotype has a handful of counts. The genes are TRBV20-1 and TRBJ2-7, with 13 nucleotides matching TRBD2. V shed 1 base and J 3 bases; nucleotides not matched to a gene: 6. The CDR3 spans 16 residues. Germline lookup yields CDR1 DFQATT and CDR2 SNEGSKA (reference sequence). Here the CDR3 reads CSARGLAGGGRYEQYF. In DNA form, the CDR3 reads TGCAGTGCTAGAGGACTAGCGGGGGGCGGACGCTACGAGCAGTACTTC.

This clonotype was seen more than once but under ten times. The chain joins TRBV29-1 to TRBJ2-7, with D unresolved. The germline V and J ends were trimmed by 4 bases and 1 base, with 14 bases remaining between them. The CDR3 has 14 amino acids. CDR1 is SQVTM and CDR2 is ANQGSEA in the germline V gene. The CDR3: CSVGPGAQSYEQYF. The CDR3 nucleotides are TGCAGCGTTGGACCAGGAGCTCAATCCTACGAGCAGTACTTC.

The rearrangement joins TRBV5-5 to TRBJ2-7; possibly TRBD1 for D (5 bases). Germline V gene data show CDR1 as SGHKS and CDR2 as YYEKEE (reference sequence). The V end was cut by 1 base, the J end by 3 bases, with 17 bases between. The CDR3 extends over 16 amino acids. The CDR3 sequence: CASSLFADSEFYEQYF. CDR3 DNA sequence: TGTGCCAGCAGCTTGTTCGCCGACAGCGAGTTCTACGAGCAGTACTTC.

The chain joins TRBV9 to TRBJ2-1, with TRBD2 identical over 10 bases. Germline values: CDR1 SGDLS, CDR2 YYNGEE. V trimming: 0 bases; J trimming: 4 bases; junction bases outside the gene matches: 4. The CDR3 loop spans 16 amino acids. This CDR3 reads CASSVVRTSGYNEQFF. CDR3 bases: TGTGCCAGCAGCGTAGTCCGGACTAGCGGATACAATGAGCAGTTCTTC.

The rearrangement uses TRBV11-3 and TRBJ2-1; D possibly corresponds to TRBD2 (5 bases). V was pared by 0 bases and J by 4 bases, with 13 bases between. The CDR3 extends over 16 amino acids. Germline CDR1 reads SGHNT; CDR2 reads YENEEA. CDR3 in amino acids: CASSLDLDPGYNEQFF. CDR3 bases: TGTGCCAGCAGCTTAGATCTGGACCCGGGGTACAATGAGCAGTTCTTC.

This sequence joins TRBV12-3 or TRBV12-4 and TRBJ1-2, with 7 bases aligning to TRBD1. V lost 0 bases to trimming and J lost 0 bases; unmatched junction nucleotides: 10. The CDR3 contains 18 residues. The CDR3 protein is CASSLARGGRSTNYGYTF. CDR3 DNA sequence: TGTGCCAGCAGTTTAGCGAGAGGGGGCCGATCAACTAACTATGGCTACACCTTC.

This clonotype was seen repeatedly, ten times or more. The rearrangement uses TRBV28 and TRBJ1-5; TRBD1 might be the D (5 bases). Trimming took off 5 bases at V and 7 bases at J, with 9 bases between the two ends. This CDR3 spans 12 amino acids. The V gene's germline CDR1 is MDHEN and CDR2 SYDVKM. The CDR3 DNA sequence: TGTGCCAGCAGTCAGGGTATCCAGCCCCAGCATTTT. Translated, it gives CASSQGIQPQHF.

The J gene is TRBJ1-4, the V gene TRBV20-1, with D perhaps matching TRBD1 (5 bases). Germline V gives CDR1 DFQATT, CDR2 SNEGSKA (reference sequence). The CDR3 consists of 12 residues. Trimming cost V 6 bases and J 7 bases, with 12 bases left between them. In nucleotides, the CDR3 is TGCAGTGCCCAGGGAGGAGGTGAAAAACTGTTTTTT. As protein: CSAQGGGEKLFF.

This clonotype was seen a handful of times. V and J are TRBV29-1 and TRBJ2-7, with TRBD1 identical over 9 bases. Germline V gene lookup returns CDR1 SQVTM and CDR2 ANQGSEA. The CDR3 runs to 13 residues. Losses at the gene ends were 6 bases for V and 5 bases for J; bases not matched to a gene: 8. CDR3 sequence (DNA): TGCAGCGTGATCCGGGACAGGGTCAACGAGCAGTACTTC. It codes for CSVIRDRVNEQYF.

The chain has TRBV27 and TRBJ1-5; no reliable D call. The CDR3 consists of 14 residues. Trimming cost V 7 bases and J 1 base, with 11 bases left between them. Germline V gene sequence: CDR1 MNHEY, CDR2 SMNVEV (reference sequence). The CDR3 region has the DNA TGTGCCAGCAATCAGCTTGGAAGCAATCAGCCCCAGCATTTT. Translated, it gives CASNQLGSNQPQHF.

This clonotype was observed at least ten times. The CDR3 reads CASRTGPWTFATNEKLFF. The DNA of the CDR3 is TGTGCCAGCAGGACAGGGCCGTGGACTTTTGCAACTAATGAAAAACTGTTTTTT. The chain carries TRBV6-1 and TRBJ1-4, with 7 bases lining up with TRBD1. Germline values: CDR1 MNHNS, CDR2 SASEGT. V shed 6 bases, J shed 0 bases, and the junction held 13 bases outside the gene matches. The CDR3 is 18 residues long.

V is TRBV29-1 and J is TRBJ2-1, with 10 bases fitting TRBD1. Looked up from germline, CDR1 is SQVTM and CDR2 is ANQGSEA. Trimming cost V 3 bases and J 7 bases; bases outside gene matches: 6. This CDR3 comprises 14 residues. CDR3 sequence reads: CSVEGRTGGNEQFF. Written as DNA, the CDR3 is TGCAGCGTTGAGGGCAGGACAGGGGGAAATGAGCAGTTCTTC.

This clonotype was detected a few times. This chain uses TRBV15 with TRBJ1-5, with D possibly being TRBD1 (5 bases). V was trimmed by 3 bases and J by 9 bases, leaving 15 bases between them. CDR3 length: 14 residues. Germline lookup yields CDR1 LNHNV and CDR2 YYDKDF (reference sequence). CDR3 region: CATSSAGTARPQHF. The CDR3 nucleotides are TGTGCCACCAGCAGCGCCGGGACGGCTCGGCCCCAGCATTTT.

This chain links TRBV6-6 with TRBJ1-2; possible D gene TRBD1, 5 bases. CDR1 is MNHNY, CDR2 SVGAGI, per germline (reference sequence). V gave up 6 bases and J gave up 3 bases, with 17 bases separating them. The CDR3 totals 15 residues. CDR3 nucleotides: TGTGCCAGCAGCCGCCCCGGGCAGGGTGACTATGGCTACACCTTC. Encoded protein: CASSRPGQGDYGYTF.

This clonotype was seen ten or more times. CDR3 sequence reads: CASSPYLMGSGNTIYF. The CDR3, as DNA: TGTGCCAGCAGCCCGTACTTAATGGGGTCTGGAAACACCATATATTTT. The rearrangement links TRBV7-6 to TRBJ1-3, with D unresolved. This CDR3 has 16 amino acids. Per germline, CDR1 SGHVS and CDR2 FNYEAQ. V was trimmed by 5 bases and J by 1 base, leaving 15 bases between them.

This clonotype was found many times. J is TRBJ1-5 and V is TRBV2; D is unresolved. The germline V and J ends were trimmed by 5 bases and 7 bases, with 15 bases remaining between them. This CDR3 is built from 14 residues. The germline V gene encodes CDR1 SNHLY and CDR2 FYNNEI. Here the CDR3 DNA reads TGTGCCAGCAGTTCTTATCCGGGAGAACAGCCCCAGCATTTT. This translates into CASSSYPGEQPQHF.

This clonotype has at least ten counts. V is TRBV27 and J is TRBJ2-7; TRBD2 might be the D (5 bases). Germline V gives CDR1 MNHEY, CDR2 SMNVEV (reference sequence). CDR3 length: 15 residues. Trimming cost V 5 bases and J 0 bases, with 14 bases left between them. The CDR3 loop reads CASSLSGTYSYEQYF. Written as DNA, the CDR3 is TGTGCCAGCAGTCTGTCGGGAACCTACTCCTACGAGCAGTACTTC.

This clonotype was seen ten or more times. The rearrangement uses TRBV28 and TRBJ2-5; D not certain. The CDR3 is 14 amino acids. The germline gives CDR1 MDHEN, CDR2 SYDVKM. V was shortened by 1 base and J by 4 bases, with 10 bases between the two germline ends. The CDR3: CASSLSGYGETQYF. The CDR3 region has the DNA TGTGCCAGCAGTTTATCCGGGTATGGAGAGACCCAGTACTTC.

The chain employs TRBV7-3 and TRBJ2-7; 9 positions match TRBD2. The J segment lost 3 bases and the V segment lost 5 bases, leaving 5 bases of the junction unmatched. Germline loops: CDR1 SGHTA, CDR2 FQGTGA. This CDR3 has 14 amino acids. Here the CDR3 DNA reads TGTGCCAGCAGCCCCGGACTAGCGAGCTACGAGCAGTACTTC. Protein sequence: CASSPGLASYEQYF.

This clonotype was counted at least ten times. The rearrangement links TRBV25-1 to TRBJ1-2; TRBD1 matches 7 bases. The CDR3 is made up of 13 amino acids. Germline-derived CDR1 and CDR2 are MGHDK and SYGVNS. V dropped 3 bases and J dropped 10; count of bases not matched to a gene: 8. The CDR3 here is CASSDRDSGPYTF. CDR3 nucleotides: TGTGCCAGCAGTGATAGGGACAGCGGTCCCTACACCTTC.

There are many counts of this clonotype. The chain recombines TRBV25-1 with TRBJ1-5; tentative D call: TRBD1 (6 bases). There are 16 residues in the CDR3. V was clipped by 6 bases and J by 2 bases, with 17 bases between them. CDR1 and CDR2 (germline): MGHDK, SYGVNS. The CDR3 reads CASSGGQSSRNQPQHF. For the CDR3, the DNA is TGTGCCAGCAGCGGGGGGCAGTCATCCCGCAATCAGCCCCAGCATTTT.

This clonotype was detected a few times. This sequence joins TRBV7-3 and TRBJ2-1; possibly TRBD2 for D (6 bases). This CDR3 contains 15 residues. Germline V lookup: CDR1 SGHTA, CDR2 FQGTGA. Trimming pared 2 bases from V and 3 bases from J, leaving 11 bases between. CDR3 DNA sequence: TGTGCCAGCAGCTTATCGGGACTCTACTACAATGAGCAGTTCTTC. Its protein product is CASSLSGLYYNEQFF. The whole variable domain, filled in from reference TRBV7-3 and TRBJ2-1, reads GAGVSQTPSNKVTEKGKYVELRCDPISGHTALYWYRQSLGQGPEFLIYFQGTGAADDSGLPNDRFFAVRPEGSVSTLKIQRTERGDSAVYLCASSLSGLYYNEQFFGPGTRLTVL.